This record looks at one TCR beta chain sequence and its context. Its matching antigen is unknown. The CDR3 is made up of 16 amino acids. The V segment lost 1 base and the J segment 1 base; nucleotides outside the gene matches: 7. Germline lookup yields CDR1 SGHRS and CDR2 YFSETQ. This specimen comes from a study of OX40 agonist ivuxolimab in advanced cancers. For the study at large: Participants averaged 60 years of age (range about 23 to 79) and were 82.7% male. Having had anti-PD-1, anti-PD-L1 or anti-CTLA-4 therapy before was allowed, and roughly 40% had some. Overall study findings and caveats: At doses 0.1 to 3.0 mg/kg, CD4+ and CD8+ clones expanded.

Produced via immunoSEQ multiplex PCR; TCRdb's table is partial and in-frame only. The data contain 80,000 to 95,000 clones, roughly 93% of them singletons. The source was CD4+ or CD8+ T cells sorted from blood, collected in a trial of the OX40 agonist ivuxolimab. The receptor was isolated from an adult with an advanced solid tumor such as melanoma, head and neck, liver or kidney cancer. This chain uses TRBV5-1 with TRBJ2-7; 8 bases agree with TRBD1. The CDR3 DNA follows: TGCGCCAGCAGCTTGCAGGGACAGGCTTTATCCTACGAGCAGTACTTC. Translating gives CASSLQGQALSYEQYF.